The rows below give T cell receptor beta chains drawn from one sample of a study of cytomegalovirus exposure and HLA in healthy donors. Method: immunoSEQ multiplex PCR; TCRdb's copy keeps in-frame clones and lacks some. The repertoire has fewer than 200,000 clones, approximately 82% of them found once; the top ten carry 1.5% to 2%. Sequenced: PBMCs. The receptors were sampled from a man aged 35-49 years in good health and CMV-seropositive. Both conserved end residues are part of each CDR3. The D gene is left open where the match is weak. A clone size is listed for some rows: how often the clone was seen (once, few, many), or a class if it is expanded.

D: TRBD2
J: TRBJ2-1
size: NA
length: 18
V: TRBV7-6
DNA: TGTGCCAGCAGGGGCCGGACTAGCGGACCGGGCTCCTACAATGAGCAGTTCTTC
CDR3: CASRGRTSGPGSYNEQFF

D: TRBD2
J: TRBJ2-3
size: NA
length: 19
V: TRBV5-6
DNA: TGTGCCAGTCTCGAGAGCGGGAGATCAGGTCGGGGTAGCACAGATACGCAGTATTTT
CDR3: CASLESGRSGRGSTDTQYF

D: TRBD1
J: TRBJ2-7
size: NA
length: 15
V: TRBV11-2
DNA: TGTGCCAGCAGCTGGAACAGGGGGTACTCCTACGAGCAGTACTTC
CDR3: CASSWNRGYSYEQYF

D: TRBD1
J: TRBJ1-1
size: NA
length: 16
V: TRBV27
DNA: TGTGCCAGCAGCCTACGTCCCGGGACAGGGAACACTGAAGCTTTCTTT
CDR3: CASSLRPGTGNTEAFF

D: TRBD2
J: TRBJ2-4
size: NA
length: 14
V: TRBV19
DNA: TGTGCCAGTAGCCCGGGACTATTCGAAAACATTCAGTACTTC
CDR3: CASSPGLFENIQYF

D: TRBD2
J: TRBJ2-1
size: NA
length: 15
V: TRBV11-3
DNA: TGTGCCAGCAGCTTACTAGCGGGGGGGCTTGGGGAGCAGTTCTTC
CDR3: CASSLLAGGLGEQFF

D: NA
J: TRBJ2-1
size: once
length: 13
V: TRBV2
DNA: TGTGCCAGCGAGGCGGTTGGCCCGGGGGAGCAGTTCTTC
CDR3: CASEAVGPGEQFF

D: TRBD1
J: TRBJ1-1
size: NA
length: 14
V: TRBV7-9
DNA: TGTGCCAGCAGTCGGGACAGGGGCGGCACTGAAGCTTTCTTT
CDR3: CASSRDRGGTEAFF

D: NA
J: TRBJ1-5
size: NA
length: 15
V: TRBV5-1
DNA: TGCGCCAGCAGCTTGGTGGCAGGGTCGAATCAGCCCCAGCATTTT
CDR3: CASSLVAGSNQPQHF

D: TRBD1
J: TRBJ1-2
size: NA
length: 16
V: TRBV14
DNA: TGTGCCAGCAGCCAAGATCCCCCGGGACAGGGTTATGGCTACACCTTC
CDR3: CASSQDPPGQGYGYTF

D: NA
J: TRBJ2-5
size: NA
length: 13
V: TRBV28
DNA: TGTGCCAGCAGTAAGGGGCGACGGGAGACCCAGTACTTC
CDR3: CASSKGRRETQYF

D: NA
J: TRBJ1-1
size: NA
length: 14
V: TRBV7-9
DNA: TGTGCCAGCAGCTTAATCGAGGCAGGGAACATGGGGGGATTT
CDR3: CASSLIEAGNMGGF